This T cell receptor beta chain was sequenced in a study of beta chain features in type 1 diabetes. Findings and caveats of the study: Patients' naive, central memory and Treg TCRB repertoires seemed closer to one another than those of healthy donors. Moderately but significantly shorter TCRB CDR3s were found in Type 1 diabetes patients in all four CD4+ subsets.

Germline V gives CDR1 KGHSH, CDR2 LQKENI. Losses at the gene ends were 4 bases for V and 3 bases for J; bases not matched to a gene: 5. This CDR3 comprises 15 residues. Of note for this clone: The antigen remains undetermined.

The entirety of the isolated RNA underwent reverse transcription, so expressed TCRB transcripts were sequenced. The data were produced by immunoSEQ multiplex PCR, yet TCRdb's version contains in-frame clones alone and is incomplete. The sample contains 640,000 or so clones, roughly 13% of which appear only once. A single heparinised draw of about 120 mL on average was taken per donor. The receptor was isolated from a man aged 18 to 30 with type 1 diabetes. The sample comprised naive CD4+ T cells from blood. J is TRBJ2-2 and V is TRBV18, with 7 bases identical to TRBD1. CDR3 sequence: CASSLRDRDTGELFF. The CDR3 DNA follows: TGTGCCAGCTCACTCCGGGACAGAGACACCGGGGAGCTGTTTTTT.